Listed below are T cell receptor beta chains from one sample, sequenced in a study of blood T cell repertoires in COVID-19. The protocol was immunoSEQ multiplex PCR, while the TCRdb copy is restricted to in-frame clones and leaves out a portion. The sample records 200,000 to 250,000 clones, around nine tenths being singletons. The sample was PBMCs or T cells enriched from blood (not recorded which). Every receptor here comes from a woman in her 30s who had been exposed to COVID-19. CDR3s include the opening cysteine and the closing phenylalanine or tryptophan. D genes are given only for firm matches. Only some rows state a clone size, as once, few, many or a class for expanded clones.

J gene | clone size | V gene | D gene | CDR3 DNA | CDR3 protein
TRBJ2-1 | NA | TRBV5-4 | TRBD2 | TGTGCCAGCAGCTCGACTAGCGGAAACAATGAGCAGTTCTTC | CASSSTSGNNEQFF
TRBJ2-7 | NA | TRBV5-3 | TRBD1 | TGTGCCAGAAGCTTTTACCGGGACAGGGACTCCTACGAGCAGTACTTC | CARSFYRDRDSYEQYF
TRBJ2-1 | NA | TRBV10-3 | TRBD2 | TGTGCCATCAGTTCCTCTAGCGGACCATCCTACAATGAGCAGTTCTTC | CAISSSSGPSYNEQFF
TRBJ2-3 | NA | TRBV6-5 | NA | TGTGCCAGCAGTTTAAACAGGGATAGCACAGATACGCAGTATTTT | CASSLNRDSTDTQYF
TRBJ1-2 | NA | TRBV4-1 | TRBD1 | TGCGCCAGCAGCCAGAGCGGACAGGGGGCATATGGCTACACCTTC | CASSQSGQGAYGYTF
TRBJ1-6 | NA | TRBV7-2 | TRBD1 | TGTGCCAGCAGCGATAGGACAGGGGGGCATTCACCCCTCCACTTT | CASSDRTGGHSPLHF
TRBJ1-1 | NA | TRBV28 | NA | TGTGCCAGCACCCCCCCAGGGAGGGGGTGGGGCACTGAAGCTTTCTTT | CASTPPGRGWGTEAFF
TRBJ1-6 | NA | TRBV11-2 | NA | TGTGCCAGCAGCTTATCGGGAGCCCTCCACTTT | CASSLSGALHF
TRBJ1-5 | once | TRBV14 | NA | TGTGCCAGCAGCCAAGACAGGGAATTGGGCCACAATCAGCCCCAGCATTTT | CASSQDRELGHNQPQHF
TRBJ1-1 | NA | TRBV21-1 | NA | TGTGCCAGCAGCGGACCCAAGGGGGACACTGAAGCTTTCTTT | CASSGPKGDTEAFF
TRBJ2-1 | NA | TRBV6-4 | TRBD2 | TGTGCCAGCAGTGACTACCCTAGCGGGAGGGCCCATGAGCAGTTCTTC | CASSDYPSGRAHEQFF
TRBJ2-3 | NA | TRBV7-3 | NA | TGTGCCAGCAGCTTAGGAGGCGGGCTAGATACGCAGTATTTT | CASSLGGGLDTQYF
TRBJ2-7 | NA | TRBV21-1 | NA | TGTGCCAGCAGCCCCCGGGACAGAACCAACCGGTACGAGCAGTACTTC | CASSPRDRTNRYEQYF
TRBJ2-1 | NA | TRBV5-6 | TRBD1 | TGTGCCAGCAGCGCGACAGGGGGCAATGAGCAGTTCTTC | CASSATGGNEQFF
TRBJ2-2 | NA | TRBV10-3 | TRBD2 | TGTGCCATTGGGACTAGCAACACCGGGGAGCTGTTTTTT | CAIGTSNTGELFF
TRBJ2-2 | NA | TRBV5-1 | NA | TGCGCCAGCATCTCAAGCGCGAACACCGGGGAGCTGTTTTTT | CASISSANTGELFF
TRBJ2-5 | NA | TRBV10-3 | NA | TGTGCCATCAGTGAGGGGGGGGGCTGGGAGACCCAGTACTTC | CAISEGGGWETQYF
TRBJ2-6 | NA | TRBV9 | NA | TGTGCCAGCAGTCGTAGCCCCAGCGGTACCACTGGGGCCAACGTCCTGACTTTC | CASSRSPSGTTGANVLTF
TRBJ1-6 | NA | TRBV24-1 | NA | TGTGCCACCAGTGATGTCCCCGAGTGTTCACCCCTCCACTTT | CATSDVPECSPLHF
TRBJ2-1 | NA | TRBV28 | TRBD1 | TGTGCCAGCAGGACCCCGGGACAGGGGGCTGGGGGGCAGTTCTTC | CASRTPGQGAGGQFF
TRBJ2-7 | NA | TRBV4-2 | NA | TGTGCCAGCAGCCAAGACTCGGTCGGAGAATACGAGCAGTACTTC | CASSQDSVGEYEQYF
TRBJ1-5 | NA | TRBV5-1 | NA | TGCGCCAGCAGCTTGGCGTCGCAGGGAAGGGGGAATCAGCCCCAGCATTTT | CASSLASQGRGNQPQHF
TRBJ2-1 | NA | TRBV21-1 | NA | TGTGCCAGCAGCAAAGAGGAGCGACAGGGGGAACGGAACAATGAGCAGTTCTTC | CASSKEERQGERNNEQFF
TRBJ1-2 | NA | TRBV27 | TRBD1 | TGTGCCAGCAGCCCCGGGGACAGGGGGCCGGATGGCTACACCTTC | CASSPGDRGPDGYTF
TRBJ2-2 | NA | TRBV11-2 | TRBD1 | TGTGCCAGCAGCTTAGAGTGGGGACAGGCCGGGGAGCTGTTTTTT | CASSLEWGQAGELFF